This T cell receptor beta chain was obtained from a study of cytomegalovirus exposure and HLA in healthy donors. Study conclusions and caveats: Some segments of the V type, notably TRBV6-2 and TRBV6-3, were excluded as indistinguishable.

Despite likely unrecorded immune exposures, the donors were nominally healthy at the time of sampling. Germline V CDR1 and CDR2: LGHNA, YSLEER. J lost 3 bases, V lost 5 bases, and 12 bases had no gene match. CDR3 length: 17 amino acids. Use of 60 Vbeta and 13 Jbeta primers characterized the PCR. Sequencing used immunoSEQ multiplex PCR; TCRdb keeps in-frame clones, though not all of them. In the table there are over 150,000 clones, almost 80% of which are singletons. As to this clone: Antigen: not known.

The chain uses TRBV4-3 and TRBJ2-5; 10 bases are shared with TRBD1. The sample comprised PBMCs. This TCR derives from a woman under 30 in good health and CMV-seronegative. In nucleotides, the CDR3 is TGCGCCAGCAGCTCCGGCGCCGGGACAGGGGTTGAAGAGACCCAGTACTTC. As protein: CASSSGAGTGVEETQYF.